This TCR beta chain derives from a study of shared clonotypes between healthy human individuals. About this clone itself: Its antigen is as yet unknown.

General study results and limits: Clonotype sharing across several donors was observed for around 4.8% of naive CD4 clonotypes.

Deep was the level used in running the assay. It was 200 to 250 ng DNA, about 30,000 T cell genomes, that sorted-subset replicate PCRs used. Profiled with immunoSEQ multiplex PCR; TCRdb holds only in-frame clones, not every one. The sample includes under 2,500,000 clones, approximately 95% of them seen just once. The sample was naive CD4+ T cells sorted from blood. Subset meaning: CD45RA+ positively selected. The clonotype originates from a man aged 18 to 29 in good health.

The CDR3 region has the DNA TGTGCCAGCAGTCTACCAGGGAGGGGTTACAATGAGCAGTTCTTC. Translating it yields CASSLPGRGYNEQFF. V and J are TRBV25-1 and TRBJ2-1; 7 positions match TRBD2. Germline V gives CDR1 MGHDK, CDR2 SYGVNS. V shed 5 bases and J 4 bases; nucleotides not matched to a gene: 8. This CDR3 region has 15 residues. Looking up the rest from reference TRBV25-1 and TRBJ2-1 gives the full variable domain: EADIYQTPRYLVIGTGKKITLECSQTMGHDKMYWYQQDPGMELHLIHYSYGVNSTEKGDLSSESTVSRIRTEHFPLTLESARPSHTSQYLCASSLPGRGYNEQFFGPGTRLTVL.